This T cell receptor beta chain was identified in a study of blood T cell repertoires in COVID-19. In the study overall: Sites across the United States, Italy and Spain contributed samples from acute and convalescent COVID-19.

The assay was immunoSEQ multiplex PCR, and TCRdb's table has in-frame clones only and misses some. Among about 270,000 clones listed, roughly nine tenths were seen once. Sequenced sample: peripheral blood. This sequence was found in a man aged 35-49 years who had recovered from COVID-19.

CDR3 sequence: CASSSPTGISHGYTF. The DNA of the CDR3 is TGCGCCAGCAGCTCGCCGACAGGGATTTCGCATGGCTACACCTTC. The gene calls are TRBV5-1 and TRBJ1-2; 7 bases fit TRBD1. The CDR3 is 15 residues long. With V trimmed by 3 bases and J by 6 bases, 11 bases remained unmatched. CDR1 and CDR2 (germline): SGHRS, YFSETQ. The full variable domain, with the rest looked up from reference TRBV5-1 and TRBJ1-2, is KAGVTQTPRYLIKTRGQQVTLSCSPISGHRSVSWYQQTPGQGLQFLFEYFSETQRNKGNFPGRFSGRQFSNSRSEMNVSTLELGDSALYLCASSSPTGISHGYTFGSGTRLTVV.